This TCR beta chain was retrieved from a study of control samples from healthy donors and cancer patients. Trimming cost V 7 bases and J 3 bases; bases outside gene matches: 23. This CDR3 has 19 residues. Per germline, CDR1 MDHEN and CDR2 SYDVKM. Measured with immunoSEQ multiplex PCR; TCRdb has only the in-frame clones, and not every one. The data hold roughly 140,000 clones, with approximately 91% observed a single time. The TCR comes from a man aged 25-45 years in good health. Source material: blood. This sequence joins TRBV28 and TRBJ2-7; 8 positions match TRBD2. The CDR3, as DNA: TGTGCCAGCACCCTCCAACCGGGACGGGCGACGCGGGGGGACTACGAGCAGTACTTC. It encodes CASTLQPGRATRGDYEQYF.